What follows describes a single T cell receptor beta chain. This clone was observed a few times. Its antigen remains undetermined. Base qualities are missing; no much larger clone stands one base away. Trimming leaves V shorter by 0 bases and J shorter by 5 bases, with the junction holding 2 bases beyond the gene matches. The CDR3 runs 14 amino acids, cysteine and phenylalanine included. Only the CDR3 region is kept as DNA, spanning 42 bases read in frame from base 1. Via the germline V gene, CDR1 is SGHRS and CDR2 YFSETQ. To sequence the TCRbeta CDR3 region, genomic DNA was isolated from the sorted cells. TCRbeta CDR3 regions were sequenced using the immunoSEQ Assay. What TCRdb holds here is the immuneACCESS table cut down to in-frame rearrangements. Part of the clones is not present; checked against another copy, under half of the missing clones reflect an unresolved V gene, and the others are unexplained. The sample table records 90,000 to 100,000 clones; around 90% of these occur just once. Roughly 0.5% of the sample goes to the ten largest clones.

This entry belongs to a study of OX40 agonist ivuxolimab in advanced cancers. Describing the broader study: Ivuxolimab was an agonistic, fully human IgG2 monoclonal antibody directed against OX40 (CD134), a costimulatory receptor. The paper reports the monotherapy dose-escalation portion (N of about 54 patients) of the phase I ivuxolimab trial. In the dose-escalation cohort, 75% to 90% of patients were male, and the mean age was approximately 60 years with a range of roughly 20 to 79. Intravenous ivuxolimab was administered to patients every 2 weeks at six dose levels: 0.01, 0.1, 0.3, 1.5, 3 and 10 mg/kg. Partial responses occurred in three dose-escalation patients, of whom one had hepatocellular carcinoma and two had cutaneous melanoma. Of the roughly 54 patients in dose escalation, approximately 20 had hepatocellular carcinoma, some 15 had melanoma, 9 had renal cell carcinoma and 9 had head and neck cancer. The point of sequencing TCRbeta in the periphery was to test whether ivuxolimab changed TCR sequence diversity and drove clonal T-cell expansion. Prior anti-PD-1, anti-PD-L1 or anti-CTLA-4 therapy was permitted, and 35% to 40% of dose-escalation patients had received checkpoint inhibitors. Summary of the overall study and its limitations: At doses from 0.1 to 3.0 mg/kg, clonal expansion was seen in both CD4+ and CD8+ blood T cells between baseline and week 6. Low levels of normalized T-cell clonal expansion were also seen in some patients who did not respond. After ivuxolimab, CD8+ T cells had more expanded clones than CD4+ T cells on average. In the 0.1-3.0 mg/kg groups, partial responders had among the lowest normalized peripheral clonal expansion, particularly in CD8+ T cells. Antigen specificity was not determined for the clonally expanded peripheral T cells.

The trial excluded patients who had a history of autoimmune disease or were on systemic immunosuppression. In every dose cohort, peripheral blood was drawn for TCR sequencing at baseline, cycle 4 day 1, and cycle 7 day 1. Samples came from an open-label, multicenter, first-in-human phase I dose-escalation trial of ivuxolimab. The trial enrolled adults with locally advanced or metastatic head and neck squamous cell, hepatocellular, melanoma or renal cell carcinoma. Before TCR sequencing, CD4+ T cells and CD8+ T cells were sorted from peripheral blood as separate populations. This clonotype was obtained from an adult with an advanced solid tumor such as melanoma, head and neck, liver or kidney cancer. The chain links TRBV5-1 with TRBJ2-5, and TRBD2 aligns with 9 junction nucleotides. The sample in question was CD4+ or CD8+ T cells sorted from blood, obtained in a trial of the OX40 agonist ivuxolimab. The nucleotide sequence is given as TGCGCCAGCAGCTTGGGACTAGCGGTTGAGACCCAGTACTTC. Its protein product is CASSLGLAVETQYF.